This T cell receptor beta chain was observed in a study of T cells after yellow fever vaccination. 5'RACE template switching produced TCR cDNA carrying a universal primer site and UMIs. Each CDR3 protein is one row after TCRdb ran MiXCR on the 5' RACE reads. The data hold 500,000 to 650,000 distinct CDR3 sequences, with 13% observed a single time. Study conclusions and caveats: A secondary response was less intense yet reached its peak sooner, at day 5 versus 15. Primary-vaccination clones mostly resurfaced post-booster (more than 95% CD4, roughly 90% CD8).

With 5 bases clipped from V and 0 bases from J, the junction kept 5 bases outside the gene matches. CDR1 DFQATT and CDR2 SNEGSKA come from the germline V gene (reference sequence). There are 14 residues in the CDR3. Notes on this clonotype: Its target is not known.

The chain couples TRBV20-1 to TRBJ2-7; 9 nucleotides match TRBD1. The clonotype comes from a man younger than 40 who received the YFV17D yellow fever vaccine. Sample: PBMCs, taken on the day of the yellow fever booster vaccination. As DNA, the CDR3 is TGCAGTGCTCTTGGACAGGGGAGCTCCTACGAGCAGTACTTC. As protein: CSALGQGSSYEQYF.